The entry below gives a single T cell receptor (beta chain) sequence along with its context. Splitting of CD4+ cells produced CD45RA+ naive and CD45RA-negative memory subsets. In the authors' methods: Because ImmunoSEQ provided only junction sequences with no quality scores, the filtering differed. TCRdb's copy holds only in-frame clones and misses some; the assay was immunoSEQ multiplex PCR. V and J calls and clone size are given by that table; D and trimming were obtained from the DNA. This sample has fewer than 1.6 million clones, with less than 99% found just once. This specimen comes from a study of shared clonotypes between healthy human individuals. Looking at the study overall: There were three CD4 naive, three CD4 memory, two CD8 naive and one CD8 memory plates per donor.

The CDR3 is 16 residues long. In germline, CDR1 is SGHKS, CDR2 YYEKEE (reference sequence). V was clipped by 4 bases and J by 0 bases, with 16 bases between them. This chain joins TRBV5-5 and TRBJ2-5; no clear D gene. The TCR originated in a man aged 25-40 years in good health. Sample: naive CD4+ T cells sorted from blood. Stated subset: CD45RA+ positively selected. The CDR3 DNA sequence: TGTGCCAGCAGCATTGGTTACACTCGAAACCAAGAGACCCAGTACTTC. Translation gives CASSIGYTRNQETQYF.